Listed below are T cell receptor beta chains from one sample, sequenced in a study of beta chain features in type 1 diabetes. The repertoire was sequenced with immunoSEQ multiplex PCR; TCRdb's copy has only in-frame clones and lacks some. The sample contains under 400,000 clones, over 10% of which appear only once. Sequenced material: naive CD4+ T cells from blood. The source of these receptors is a man aged 18-30 years in good health. The CDR3 runs from the conserved cysteine through the conserved F or W. D genes are given only for firm matches. The size entry is marked missing in some rows and otherwise reads once, few, many or a size class.

>.|TRBJ1-2|TRBV30|.
TGTGCCTTAATCGAGGGGGGGAACTATGGCTACACCTTC
CALIEGGNYGYTF
>.|TRBJ2-1|TRBV18|TRBD2
TGTGCCAGCTCACCTCAGCGGGAGGGCGATGAGCAGTTCTTC
CASSPQREGDEQFF
>few|TRBJ2-5|TRBV5-1|.
TGCGCCAGCAGCTTGGTGACAGTTAAAGAGACCCAGTACTTC
CASSLVTVKETQYF
>.|TRBJ1-4|TRBV7-9|.
TGTGCCAGCAGCAGAACAGTTAATAATGAAAAACTGTTTTTT
CASSRTVNNEKLFF
>.|TRBJ1-4|TRBV27|.
TGTGCCAGCCGCCGGGTGGGTTCAACTAATGAAAAACTGTTTTTT
CASRRVGSTNEKLFF
>.|TRBJ2-1|TRBV5-4|TRBD2
TGTGCCAGCAGCTTGGCGAGGCAGCGGGGGAACAATGAGCAGTTCTTC
CASSLARQRGNNEQFF
>few|TRBJ2-1|TRBV5-1|.
TGCGCCAGCAGCGGAGGGACAGCCTCTAGACTCAACAATGAGCAGTTCTTC
CASSGGTASRLNNEQFF
>few|TRBJ1-2|TRBV9|.
TGTGCCAGCAGCGTATCCCCCCAGGGCGGCTACACCTTC
CASSVSPQGGYTF
>.|TRBJ2-7|TRBV19|.
TGTGCCAGTAGTATGGTCTGGGGGACATACCCCTACGAGCAGTACTTC
CASSMVWGTYPYEQYF
>few|TRBJ1-6|TRBV7-3|TRBD1
TGTGCCAGCAGCTTCGGACAGGGGAACTCACCCCTCCACTTT
CASSFGQGNSPLHF
>few|TRBJ1-2|TRBV27|.
TGTGCCAGCAGTTCCCGACAGAAGGCCAACTATGGCTACACCTTC
CASSSRQKANYGYTF
>.|TRBJ2-2|TRBV30|TRBD2
TGTGCCTGGAGTACGGGACTAGTACGTACCGGGGAGCTGTTTTTT
CAWSTGLVRTGELFF
>.|TRBJ1-4|TRBV5-6|.
TGTGCCAGCAGCTCCCATGGGCACCCTAATGAAAAACTGTTTTTT
CASSSHGHPNEKLFF
>few|TRBJ1-5|TRBV2|.
TGTGCCAGCAGTGGAGACAGTCAGGATCAGCCCCAGCATTTT
CASSGDSQDQPQHF
>.|TRBJ1-2|TRBV7-2|.
TGTGCCAGCAAGAGTGGGCCCAACATGTCGTATGGCTACACCTTC
CASKSGPNMSYGYTF
>few|TRBJ2-5|TRBV30|TRBD2
TGTGCCTGGACCCGGGGGGGGGACCAAGAGACCCAGTACTTC
CAWTRGGDQETQYF
>.|TRBJ2-7|TRBV7-2|TRBD1
TGTGCCAGCAGCTTAAGATACCGGGACAGGGAACCATACGAGCAGTACTTC
CASSLRYRDREPYEQYF
>.|TRBJ1-4|TRBV5-1|.
TGCGCCAGCAGCTTGGCCCCCGGAGGGAGTGAAAAACTGTTTTTT
CASSLAPGGSEKLFF
>few|TRBJ1-1|TRBV14|.
TGTGCCAGCAGCAAACAGGGCATGAACACTGAAGCTTTCTTT
CASSKQGMNTEAFF
>.|TRBJ2-5|TRBV5-6|TRBD2
TGTGCCAGCAGCTTGCCGGGGGGGCTTTCAGAGACCCAGTACTTC
CASSLPGGLSETQYF
>.|TRBJ2-7|TRBV19|TRBD2
TGTGCCAGTAGACGTAGCGGGGGGCCCTCCTACGAGCAGTACTTC
CASRRSGGPSYEQYF
>.|TRBJ2-3|TRBV19|.
TGTGCCAGTAGCGATCCGTCGGGCACAGATACGCAGTATTTT
CASSDPSGTDTQYF
>.|TRBJ1-2|TRBV13|TRBD1
TGTGCCAGCAGACCCGGGACAGGGCTAGGGGGCTATGGCTACACCTTC
CASRPGTGLGGYGYTF
>few|TRBJ2-6|TRBV4-1|TRBD1
TGCGCCAGCAGCCAAGAGACAGGGCCTGGGGCCAACGTCCTGACTTTC
CASSQETGPGANVLTF
>few|TRBJ2-5|TRBV5-1|.
TGCGCCAGCAGCACCGGACAGATCCAAGAGACCCAGTACTTC
CASSTGQIQETQYF
>.|TRBJ2-5|TRBV2|TRBD2
TGTGCCAGCAGTGAGGGACTAGCGGGAAGCGGGACCCAGTACTTC
CASSEGLAGSGTQYF
>.|TRBJ2-7|TRBV11-1|TRBD1
TGTGCCAGCAGAGACCTCTACGGGACAGCTTCCTACGAGCAGTACTTC
CASRDLYGTASYEQYF
>.|TRBJ1-4|TRBV7-9|.
TGTGCCAGCAGCGGGGCCGAAAAGGAAAAACTGTTTTTT
CASSGAEKEKLFF
>few|TRBJ1-6|TRBV25-1|.
TGTGCCAGCAGTGTACTGAGCTGGTCGGATTCACCCCTCCACTTT
CASSVLSWSDSPLHF
>few|TRBJ1-1|TRBV30|.
TGTGCCTGGAGTGTACGCCCCCCCGGGAACACTGAAGCTTTCTTT
CAWSVRPPGNTEAFF
>.|TRBJ2-3|TRBV5-6|TRBD2
TGTGCCAGCAGCTCGCTACTAGCGGTTAGCACAGATACGCAGTATTTT
CASSSLLAVSTDTQYF
>.|TRBJ1-5|TRBV19|.
TGTGCCAGTAGTATTCTGGCCCTGGATCAGCCCCAGCATTTT
CASSILALDQPQHF
>.|TRBJ2-3|TRBV28|.
TGTGCCAGCACCTCTGAAGCGGATACGCAGTATTTT
CASTSEADTQYF
>.|TRBJ2-5|TRBV7-3|.
TGTGCCAGCAGCTTAACGTGCCGGGTTTGGGAGCAGTACTTC
CASSLTCRVWEQYF
>few|TRBJ1-6|TRBV18|TRBD1
TGTGCCAGCCGCGACAGGGAGAGCTCACCCCTCCACTTT
CASRDRESSPLHF
>.|TRBJ2-3|TRBV29-1|.
TGCAGCGCATCGGGGGCTAGCGGTAGCACAGATACGCAGTATTTT
CSASGASGSTDTQYF
>few|TRBJ1-6|TRBV6-4|TRBD1
TGTGCCAGCAGTGACAAGGCAACAGGGGAGTCACCCCTCCACTTT
CASSDKATGESPLHF
>few|TRBJ2-1|TRBV10-3|TRBD2
TGTGCCAGCGGACTAGCGGGAGTTTATGAGCAGTTCTTC
CASGLAGVYEQFF
>.|TRBJ2-7|TRBV2|.
TGTGCCAGCAGTGGAGGTTGGAGTTACGAGCAGTACTTC
CASSGGWSYEQYF
>few|TRBJ1-5|TRBV6-1|.
TGTGCCAGCAGGGGACAAAATAGCAATCAGCCCCAGCATTTT
CASRGQNSNQPQHF
>.|TRBJ1-4|TRBV19|TRBD1
TGTGCCAGTAGTACCGTTTGGGACAGCAATGAAAAACTGTTTTTT
CASSTVWDSNEKLFF
>.|TRBJ2-2|TRBV11-1|.
TGTGCCAGCAGCTTATTGGCGACAGCTACCGGGGAGCTGTTTTTT
CASSLLATATGELFF
>few|TRBJ1-2|TRBV5-6|.
TGTGCCAGCAGCTTGGAAGGGGTCTATGGCTACACCTTC
CASSLEGVYGYTF